This passage covers 21 T cell receptor beta chains from one sample sequenced in a study of TIL therapy for anti-PD-1-resistant metastatic lung cancer. The sample's time point: pre-treatment sample, taken before nivolumab and TIL therapy. This was the immunoSEQ v3 assay. Sequencing used immunoSEQ multiplex PCR; TCRdb keeps in-frame clones, though not all of them. The sample has about 60,000 clones; 87% are singletons. This specimen consisted of blood, obtained at baseline. The receptors here all came from a person aged 25 to 80 with non-small cell lung cancer.

Only a few counts were recorded for this clone. The V and J genes are TRBV29-1 and TRBJ2-2; TRBD1 agrees at 8 bases. V shed 6 bases and J 4 bases; nucleotides not matched to a gene: 7. Germline V gene lookup returns CDR1 SQVTM and CDR2 ANQGSEA. This CDR3 is built from 14 residues. CDR3 DNA: TGCAGCGTCGCAGGGGGCAGGAGCACCGGGGAGCTGTTTTTT. Residues: CSVAGGRSTGELFF.

The CDR3 reads CASASGLRGLNSPLHF. CDR3 DNA: TGTGCCAGCGCCTCAGGGTTAAGGGGGCTTAATTCACCCCTCCACTTT. The chain joins TRBV28 to TRBJ1-6; 7 positions match TRBD1. Losses at the gene ends were 8 bases for V and 6 bases for J; bases not matched to a gene: 13. Germline values: CDR1 MDHEN, CDR2 SYDVKM. The CDR3 contains 16 residues.

The chain is built from TRBV4-1 and TRBJ2-1; the match to TRBD2 covers 7 bases. The CDR3 is made up of 20 amino acids. Germline V gene data show CDR1 as MGHRA and CDR2 as YSYEKL. V shed 1 base, J shed 3 bases, and the junction held 18 bases outside the gene matches. The CDR3 loop reads CASSQGYVDISGASYNEQFF. The CDR3 DNA sequence: TGCGCCAGCAGCCAAGGCTACGTGGACATAAGCGGGGCGAGCTACAATGAGCAGTTCTTC.

This clone appeared a single time. The V call is TRBV9, the J call TRBJ1-3, with D hard to call. From germline, CDR1 is SGDLS and CDR2 YYNGEE. This CDR3 comprises 16 residues. V gave up 3 bases and J gave up 0 bases, with 13 bases separating them. The CDR3: CASSGEAGNSGNTIYF. In nucleotides, the CDR3 is TGTGCCAGCAGCGGCGAAGCCGGAAACTCTGGAAACACCATATATTTT.

This chain joins TRBV7-2 and TRBJ2-1, with unresolved D. The germline gives CDR1 SGHTA, CDR2 FQGNSA. The CDR3 has 14 amino acids. V was clipped by 5 bases and J by 5 bases, with 13 bases between them. The CDR3 loop is CASSLGLANNEQFF. The CDR3 DNA follows: TGTGCCAGCAGCCTCGGGTTAGCTAACAATGAGCAGTTCTTC.

The CDR3 nucleotides are TGCGCCAGCAGCTTGGGACAGGGGCCTACAACTAATGAAAAACTGTTTTTT. Its translation: CASSLGQGPTTNEKLFF. The J gene is TRBJ1-4, the V gene TRBV5-1; 8 positions agree with TRBD1. The CDR3 is 17 residues long. After removal of 0 bases from V and 0 bases from J, the junction contained 4 bases not matched to a gene. The V gene's germline CDR1 is SGHRS and CDR2 YFSETQ.

This chain joins TRBV19 and TRBJ1-5; 7 bases align to TRBD1. Germline loops: CDR1 LNHDA, CDR2 SQIVND (reference sequence). The CDR3 runs to 16 residues. V shed 0 bases, J shed 7 bases, and the junction held 9 bases outside the gene matches. DNA for the CDR3: TGTGCCAGTAGTATAGACCTACAGGGGCAGGGGCAGCCCCAGCATTTT. This sequence encodes CASSIDLQGQGQPQHF.

The rearrangement links TRBV7-3 to TRBJ2-4, with TRBD1 as a possible D gene (5 bases). Between the trimmed V and J ends, which lost 0 bases and 8 bases, there was a span of 8 bases. Per the germline V gene, CDR1 is SGHTA and CDR2 is FQGTGA. There are 13 residues in the CDR3. CDR3 residues: CASSLTGADIQYF. In nucleotides, the CDR3 is TGTGCCAGCAGCTTAACAGGGGCGGACATTCAGTACTTC.

The J gene is TRBJ2-5, the V gene TRBV30; 7 nucleotides match TRBD2. This CDR3 spans 14 amino acids. Germline V gene sequence: CDR1 GTSNPN, CDR2 SVGIG (reference sequence). J gave up 4 bases and V 0 bases, and 5 bases lay outside the gene matches. Here the CDR3 DNA reads TGTGCCTGGAGTGTAGGGCTAGCGGCAGAGACCCAGTACTTC. Protein product: CAWSVGLAAETQYF.

The V gene is TRBV11-2, the J gene TRBJ2-4; 7 bases map to TRBD1. The length of the CDR3 is 18 residues. V trimming: 5 bases; J trimming: 0 bases; junction bases outside the gene matches: 13. CDR1 and CDR2 (germline): SGHAT, FQNNGV. CDR3 region: CASSAIPGQKLAKNIQYF. CDR3 nucleotides: TGTGCCAGCAGCGCCATACCGGGACAGAAACTAGCCAAAAACATTCAGTACTTC.

This clone was recorded only once. V and J are TRBV13 and TRBJ2-3; the D gene is possibly TRBD2 (6 bases). The V gene's germline CDR1 is PRHDT and CDR2 FYEKMQ (reference sequence). CDR3 size: 17 residues. Trimming stripped 10 bases from V and 3 bases from J, with 26 bases between. CDR3 DNA sequence: TGTGCCACCCAGGAGGGGCTAGCGCTGTTTTCGACAGATACGCAGTATTTT. This translates into CATQEGLALFSTDTQYF.

The J gene is TRBJ1-4, the V gene TRBV5-8, with D possibly TRBD1 on 5 matching bases. With 7 bases removed from V and 2 bases from J, the gap between germline ends came to 12 bases. The CDR3 runs to 14 residues. Looked up from germline, CDR1 is SGHTS and CDR2 is YDEGEE. CDR3 in DNA: TGTGCCAGCTCCCACCGGGGGACTAATGAAAAACTGTTTTTT. Encoded protein: CASSHRGTNEKLFF.

The chain employs TRBV2 and TRBJ2-1, with 12 bases matching TRBD2. V shed 4 bases, J shed 0 bases, and the junction held 7 bases outside the gene matches. The germline V gene encodes CDR1 SNHLY and CDR2 FYNNEI. This CDR3 has 18 amino acids. CDR3 DNA: TGTGCCAGCAGTGGACGACTAGCGGGAGACCGCTCCTACAATGAGCAGTTCTTC. This translates into CASSGRLAGDRSYNEQFF.

A few counts support this clone. The chain combines TRBV7-9 with TRBJ2-7, with TRBD1 matching over 10 bases. The CDR3 spans 14 residues. Germline trimming cut 3 bases from V and 4 bases from J; bases unmatched to any gene: 3. CDR1 is SEHNR, CDR2 FQNEAQ, per germline (reference sequence). The CDR3 spells CASSLGTGEYEQYF. DNA of the CDR3: TGTGCCAGCAGCTTGGGGACAGGGGAGTACGAGCAGTACTTC.

V is TRBV2 and J is TRBJ1-2; D is undetermined. V lost 4 bases and J 4 bases, leaving 7 bases between the germline ends. The germline V gene encodes CDR1 SNHLY and CDR2 FYNNEI. The CDR3 has 12 amino acids. This CDR3 is CASSGELYGYTF. The CDR3 DNA follows: TGTGCCAGCAGTGGGGAGCTCTATGGCTACACCTTC.

V usage is TRBV27 and J usage is TRBJ1-6; the D gene is possibly TRBD1 (6 bases). The CDR3 extends over 14 amino acids. The V and J ends lost 6 bases and 7 bases respectively, with 13 bases between them. Per germline, CDR1 MNHEY and CDR2 SMNVEV (reference sequence). This CDR3 reads CASSPGQNNSPLHF. In DNA form, the CDR3 reads TGTGCCAGCAGCCCTGGACAGAACAATTCACCCCTCCACTTT.

The rearrangement links TRBV28 to TRBJ1-4; D gene uncertain. The CDR3 length is 13 residues. V was cut by 7 bases and J by 8 bases, with 14 bases left in between. In germline, CDR1 is MDHEN, CDR2 SYDVKM. For the CDR3, the DNA is TGTGCCAGCACCCCGGACTCTGAAGAAAAACTGTTTTTT. This codes for CASTPDSEEKLFF.

The gene calls are TRBV19 and TRBJ2-7, with D perhaps TRBD2 (6 bases). The germline CDR1 and CDR2 sequences are LNHDA and SQIVND (reference sequence). V was shortened by 3 bases and J by 0 bases, with 12 bases between the two germline ends. The CDR3 loop spans 15 amino acids. The DNA of the CDR3 is TGTGCCAGTAGTATCGGGGGTTCGGGCTCCTACGAGCAGTACTTC. Translating it yields CASSIGGSGSYEQYF.

The chain joins TRBV11-2 to TRBJ2-5, with D maybe TRBD2 (5 bases). V was pared by 5 bases and J by 5 bases, with 9 bases between. Germline CDR1 is SGHAT and CDR2 is FQNNGV. The CDR3 contains 12 residues. The CDR3 here is CASSRGGETQYF. The CDR3 coding sequence is TGTGCCAGCAGCCGAGGCGGGGAGACCCAGTACTTC.

The CDR3 DNA reads TGTGCCTGTCGACAGGGGTACGGGAATCAGCCCCAGCATTTT. Residues: CACRQGYGNQPQHF. The genes are TRBV27 and TRBJ1-5, with 8 positions matching TRBD1. This CDR3 is built from 14 residues. Trimming took 11 bases from V and 4 from J; bases not matched to a gene: 10. CDR1 and CDR2 from the germline V gene are MNHEY and SMNVEV (reference sequence).

This clone was picked up a small number of times. J is TRBJ1-2 and V is TRBV6-5; 7 bases line up with TRBD1. There are 15 residues in the CDR3. J lost 2 bases, V lost 7 bases, and 10 bases had no gene match. CDR1 and CDR2 from the germline V gene are MNHEY and SVGAGI. The CDR3 sequence is CASTSSGTDNYGYTF. The DNA for the CDR3 is TGTGCCAGCACTTCTTCCGGGACAGACAACTATGGCTACACCTTC.